The entry below gives a single TCR beta chain sequence along with its context. Its specificity is unknown. This sample is drawn from a study of vaccination and CD4 T cells after COVID-19. With the Oncomine TCR Beta short-read assay, DNA from cultured CD4+ T cells was sequenced. Each CDR3 protein gets one entry after TCRdb re-called the PCR reads with MiXCR. The sample has approximately 12,000 distinct CDR3 sequences, roughly 53% seen once. This CDR3 spans 17 amino acids. CDR1 is SGHTA, CDR2 FQGNSA, per germline. Trimming at V came to 1 base and at J to 8 bases, leaving 13 bases not matched to a gene. Treatment described: roughly ten-day PBMC culture with coronavirus spike peptide pools or control peptides (ViraFEST assay).

This TCR was sampled from a human donor who had recovered from COVID-19. The sample was CD4+ T cells from blood, cultured in vitro. The chain employs TRBV7-2 and TRBJ1-1; 10 bases fit TRBD1. The CDR3 sequence is CASSLGHRMTGGAEAFF. CDR3 sequence (DNA): TGTGCCAGCAGCTTAGGGCACCGTATGACAGGGGGCGCCGAAGCTTTCTTT.